This T cell receptor (beta chain) came from a study of T cell repertoires in ileal Crohn's disease. Losses at the gene ends were 0 bases for V and 0 bases for J; bases not matched to a gene: 13. CDR3 size: 20 residues. CDR1 SGHAT and CDR2 FQNNGV come from the germline V gene. Each sample's TCRB immunosequencing used 450 to 550 nanograms of biopsy DNA. Assay used: immunoSEQ multiplex PCR; TCRdb lists only in-frame clones, some missing. The table shows approximately 4,200 clones, with 69% occurring only once. Findings and caveats of the study: High-frequency clones were more common in sorted CD8 than CD4 cells. Compared with non-smokers, active smokers at surgery showed more clonal expansions.

For this clone: Its antigen remains unidentified.

This chain joins TRBV11-2 and TRBJ2-1, with 8 bases lining up with TRBD2. The sequence derives from an adult with Crohn's disease. Input material: ileal tissue. This CDR3 reads CASSLDRAGGPYSSYNEQFF. CDR3 DNA: TGTGCCAGCAGCTTAGATCGGGCGGGGGGCCCTTACAGCTCCTACAATGAGCAGTTCTTC.